A selection of T cell receptor beta chains follows, all from one sample in a study of blood T cell repertoires in COVID-19. The table came from immunoSEQ multiplex PCR; TCRdb's copy has only in-frame clones and leaves some out. The sample contains some 510,000 clones, approximately 87% of which appear only once. Sequencing was performed on PBMCs or T cells enriched from blood (not recorded which). The receptor source for this set is a woman in her forties who had recovered from COVID-19. Both conserved end residues are part of each CDR3. A D gene is named only where the DNA matches it firmly. Rows give clone size only sometimes, using once, few, many, or a class for an expanded clone.

CASSLWTGNTGELFF	TGCGCCAGCAGCTTATGGACAGGGAACACCGGGGAGCTGTTTTTT	TRBD1	.	TRBJ2-2	TRBV5-1
CASSEQVNTEAFF	TGTGCCAGCAGCGAACAGGTGAACACTGAAGCTTTCTTT	.	.	TRBJ1-1	TRBV21-1
CAISSPRLAGGGDTQYF	TGTGCCATCAGTTCCCCGAGACTAGCGGGAGGCGGGGATACGCAGTATTTT	TRBD2	.	TRBJ2-3	TRBV10-3
CSVVPGGSYMNTEAFF	TGCAGCGTTGTCCCCGGGGGGAGTTATATGAACACTGAAGCTTTCTTT	.	.	TRBJ1-1	TRBV29-1
CASSLPPRKGGRADEQFF	TGTGCCAGTAGTCTACCCCCCAGGAAAGGCGGGAGGGCGGATGAGCAGTTCTTC	TRBD2	.	TRBJ2-1	TRBV19
CASSMTGGGTVTEAFF	TGTGCCAGCAGTATGACAGGGGGGGGAACTGTAACTGAAGCTTTCTTT	TRBD1	.	TRBJ1-1	TRBV27
CASSDPDRFGEQYF	TGTGCCAGCAGTGATCCCGACAGGTTTGGCGAGCAGTACTTC	.	.	TRBJ2-7	TRBV6-1
CASRSHRGHSYEQYF	TGTGCCAGCAGGTCACACAGGGGACACTCCTACGAGCAGTACTTC	TRBD1	.	TRBJ2-7	TRBV6-5
CASQRGGRNTEAFF	TGTGCCAGCCAGAGGGGGGGTAGGAACACTGAAGCTTTCTTT	.	.	TRBJ1-1	TRBV6-5
CASSYRLDEQYF	TGTGCCAGCAGTTACCGGTTGGACGAGCAGTACTTC	.	.	TRBJ2-7	TRBV6-5
CASSEGQVFNYGYTF	TGTGCCAGCAGCGAAGGACAGGTTTTTAACTATGGCTACACCTTC	TRBD1	.	TRBJ1-2	TRBV7-9
CASSRRRLENTEAFF	TGTGCCAGTAGTAGGCGTCGACTAGAGAACACTGAAGCTTTCTTT	.	.	TRBJ1-1	TRBV19
CASSSDRGPEQFF	TGTGCCAGCAGCTCCGATAGGGGTCCCGAGCAGTTCTTC	.	.	TRBJ2-1	TRBV2
CASSEWLGADTEAFF	TGTGCCAGCAGTGAATGGCTGGGAGCAGACACTGAAGCTTTCTTT	.	.	TRBJ1-1	TRBV2
CASTRTGRKETQYF	TGTGCCAGCACCCGGACAGGGAGGAAAGAGACCCAGTACTTC	TRBD1	.	TRBJ2-5	TRBV9
CATAATSGRAVTGELFF	TGTGCCACCGCAGCGACTAGCGGGAGGGCCGTAACCGGGGAGCTGTTTTTT	TRBD2	few	TRBJ2-2	TRBV24-1
CASREFPAPGDSPLHF	TGTGCCAGCAGGGAATTCCCGGCCCCGGGGGATTCACCCCTCCACTTT	.	.	TRBJ1-6	TRBV6-9
CASSQQQGNEKLFF	TGCGCCAGCAGCCAGCAACAGGGGAATGAAAAACTGTTTTTT	TRBD1	once	TRBJ1-4	TRBV4-3
CASSYTGLVNEQYF	TGTGCCAGCAGTTACACCGGACTAGTAAATGAGCAGTACTTC	TRBD2	.	TRBJ2-7	TRBV6-2/TRBV6-3
CASSPSRDRAYNEQFF	TGCGCCAGCAGCCCTTCCCGGGACAGGGCCTACAATGAGCAGTTCTTC	TRBD1	.	TRBJ2-1	TRBV10-1
CASSQIKTSYLYEQYF	TGCGCCAGCAGCCAAATCAAGACTAGCTATCTCTACGAGCAGTACTTC	TRBD2	.	TRBJ2-7	TRBV4-3
CASSQTGLYNEQFF	TGTGCCAGCTCCCAGACAGGGCTCTACAATGAGCAGTTCTTC	TRBD1	.	TRBJ2-1	TRBV27
CASSPVQGSEQYF	TGTGCCAGCAGCCCCGTCCAGGGGAGCGAGCAGTACTTC	.	.	TRBJ2-7	TRBV11-3
CASSLGLAGGPPGELFF	TGTGCCAGCAGCTTGGGACTAGCGGGAGGGCCCCCCGGGGAGCTGTTTTTT	TRBD2	.	TRBJ2-2	TRBV5-4
CASSRPGLAGKETQYF	TGTGCCAGCAGCCGCCCGGGACTAGCGGGTAAAGAGACCCAGTACTTC	TRBD2	.	TRBJ2-5	TRBV3-1/TRBV3-2
CSVEKGAGEAFF	TGCAGCGTTGAAAAGGGGGCAGGGGAAGCTTTCTTT	TRBD1	.	TRBJ1-1	TRBV29-1
CASSLPRAGTDTQYF	TGTGCCAGCAGCTTACCCAGGGCGGGCACAGATACGCAGTATTTT	.	once	TRBJ2-3	TRBV7-2
CASSPESGTGVYGYTF	TGCGCCAGCAGCCCTGAATCCGGGACAGGGGTATATGGCTACACCTTC	TRBD1	.	TRBJ1-2	TRBV4-3
CASSAARQGHYGYTF	TGTGCCAGCAGCGCCGCGCGACAGGGCCACTATGGCTACACCTTC	TRBD1	.	TRBJ1-2	TRBV5-4
CAISGGLTSGTGNEQFF	TGTGCCATCAGTGGGGGCCTGACTAGCGGGACAGGAAATGAGCAGTTCTTC	TRBD2	.	TRBJ2-1	TRBV10-3
CASSFPGGQPQHF	TGTGCCAGCAGTTTCCCCGGGGGGCAGCCCCAGCATTTT	.	few	TRBJ1-5	TRBV12-3/TRBV12-4
CASSSRLSSYNEQFF	TGTGCCAGCAGCTCGAGACTGTCCTCCTACAATGAGCAGTTCTTC	.	.	TRBJ2-1	TRBV11-2
CASSNRQGGYTEAFF	TGTGCCAGCAGCAACCGACAGGGCGGGTACACTGAAGCTTTCTTT	TRBD1	.	TRBJ1-1	TRBV7-2
CASSQGTGDHRHTGELFF	TGCGCCAGCAGCCAAGGGACAGGGGACCACCGGCACACCGGGGAGCTGTTTTTT	TRBD1	.	TRBJ2-2	TRBV4-3
CSVGRGTSETQYF	TGCAGCGTTGGGAGAGGGACTTCGGAGACCCAGTACTTC	.	.	TRBJ2-5	TRBV29-1
CASKIGTDYSNQPQHF	TGTGCCAGCAAGATCGGGACAGATTATAGCAATCAGCCCCAGCATTTT	TRBD1	.	TRBJ1-5	TRBV4-2
CASSVDYGQPQHF	TGTGCCAGCAGCGTAGATTACGGTCAGCCCCAGCATTTT	.	few	TRBJ1-5	TRBV9
CASSEVPSGLNEQFF	TGTGCCAGCAGTGAAGTACCAAGCGGGTTAAATGAGCAGTTCTTC	.	.	TRBJ2-1	TRBV2
CASSLGQYNEQFF	TGTGCCAGCAGCTTGGGGCAGTACAATGAGCAGTTCTTC	.	.	TRBJ2-1	TRBV5-4
CASSTGTSEGTDTQYF	TGTGCCAGTAGTACCGGGACTAGCGAAGGCACAGATACGCAGTATTTT	TRBD2	.	TRBJ2-3	TRBV19
CAVRGRGANVLTF	TGTGCCGTCAGGGGTCGTGGGGCCAACGTCCTGACTTTC	.	.	TRBJ2-6	TRBV7-9
CSVTRGTGTYEQYF	TGCAGCGTTACCCGGGGGACAGGCACCTACGAGCAGTACTTC	TRBD1	.	TRBJ2-7	TRBV29-1
CASSRPVEGLFF	TGTGCCAGCAGCCGGCCCGTGGAGGGACTGTTTTTT	.	.	TRBJ1-4	TRBV3-1/TRBV3-2
CASSQGGTSGYYEQYF	TGTGCCAGCAGCCAAGGCGGGACTAGCGGGTACTACGAGCAGTACTTC	TRBD2	once	TRBJ2-7	TRBV3-1/TRBV3-2
CASSGVRLINEQFF	TGTGCCAGCAGTGGGGTGAGACTTATAAATGAGCAGTTCTTC	.	.	TRBJ2-1	TRBV2
CASSFSGGETDTQYF	TGCGCCAGCAGCTTTTCAGGGGGAGAAACAGATACGCAGTATTTT	TRBD1	.	TRBJ2-3	TRBV5-1
CASKAGGGNQPQHF	TGTGCCAGCAAAGCGGGGGGCGGCAATCAGCCCCAGCATTTT	.	.	TRBJ1-5	TRBV6-5
CASSASGDQPQHF	TGTGCCAGCAGTGCGTCGGGAGATCAGCCCCAGCATTTT	.	.	TRBJ1-5	TRBV6-4
CATLDREGAEAFF	TGTGCCACGCTGGACAGGGAGGGGGCTGAAGCTTTCTTT	TRBD1	.	TRBJ1-1	TRBV10-3
CASRRDFTDTQYF	TGTGCCAGCAGACGGGATTTCACAGATACGCAGTATTTT	.	.	TRBJ2-3	TRBV13
CATSRIDRSNEKLFF	TGTGCCACCAGCAGAATCGACAGATCTAATGAAAAACTGTTTTTT	.	.	TRBJ1-4	TRBV15
CASSWTGAGNGYTF	TGTGCCAGCAGCTGGACAGGGGCGGGGAATGGCTACACCTTC	TRBD1	once	TRBJ1-2	TRBV5-4
CASSSLAGAQDTQYF	TGCGCCAGCAGCTCACTAGCGGGAGCCCAGGATACGCAGTATTTT	TRBD2	.	TRBJ2-3	TRBV5-1
CASSFSDMNTEAFF	TGTGCCAGCAGTTTTTCGGACATGAACACTGAAGCTTTCTTT	.	.	TRBJ1-1	TRBV28
CASINRQGRAGELFF	TGTGCCAGCATCAACCGACAGGGTCGCGCCGGGGAGCTGTTTTTT	TRBD1	.	TRBJ2-2	TRBV6-5
CAWSVSGNTGELFF	TGTGCCTGGAGTGTATCGGGGAACACCGGGGAGCTGTTTTTT	.	once	TRBJ2-2	TRBV30
CASILGTSGRVLEQYF	TGTGCCAGCATCTTAGGCACTAGCGGGAGGGTCTTGGAGCAGTACTTC	TRBD2	.	TRBJ2-7	TRBV6-6
CASSENPGDTQYF	TGTGCCAGCAGCGAAAACCCAGGGGATACGCAGTATTTT	.	once	TRBJ2-3	TRBV14
CASSPSPGDSREEQYF	TGTGCCAGCAGCCCCTCCCCGGGAGATTCAAGGGAGGAGCAGTACTTC	.	.	TRBJ2-7	TRBV9
CASSSQGGGRYTF	TGTGCCAGCAGTAGCCAGGGAGGGGGTCGCTACACCTTC	.	.	TRBJ1-2	TRBV28